This T cell receptor beta chain comes out of a study of tumor and adjacent non-tumor tissue in lung cancer. Across the whole study: The patients, 10 men and roughly 5 women, were about 30 to 85 with stage I to III disease.

This CDR3 comprises 13 residues. The germline V gene has CDR1 MDHEN and CDR2 SYDVKM. RNA was extracted from bulk tissue without any cell sorting. More than 3 cm separated this lung sample from the edge of the tumor. Chemotherapy-naive patients with new lung cancer underwent thoracic surgery in China, August–late 2014. The library came from three nested PCR rounds adapted from ARM-PCR protocols. Using its own MiXCR run on the multiplex PCR reads, TCRdb lists one record per CDR3 protein. The table has about 67,000 distinct CDR3 sequences, more than 75% seen once. About this clonotype: Its antigen is undetermined. The germline gene is not matched at one end of the junction; a read error may be the cause.

Whole-study findings and limits: Compared with tumor, normal lung showed significantly lower TCR diversity. Tumor repertoires had a smaller top 100 clone share than normal lung.

The sample consisted of distant non-tumor lung tissue. This receptor was obtained from a man in his 60s with non-small cell lung cancer. The gene calls are TRBV28 and TRBJ1-5, with TRBD1 identical over 9 bases. The CDR3 DNA reads as TGTACCAGCAGGGAAGGGACAGGGCAGCCCCAGCATTTT. It codes for CTSREGTGQPQHF.